The clone carrying this T cell receptor beta chain was picked up a small number of times. The data belong to a study of T-cell reconstitution after alpha-beta-depleted transplantation in children. The ends were cut back, 4 bases at V and 0 bases at J, with 9 bases in the middle. The CDR3 is 14 amino acids. Looked up from germline, CDR1 is SGHRS and CDR2 is YFSETQ. Preparing the TCRbeta library involved the use of unique molecular identifiers. One entry per CDR3 protein results from TCRdb running MiXCR on the PCR reads. The sample comprises about 78,000 distinct CDR3 sequences, around an eighth of which are singletons, and roughly 30% rests with the top ten.

This chain joins TRBV5-1 and TRBJ2-3; D uncertain. The source is a male patient aged 2-10 years who had a stem cell transplant for acute lymphoblastic leukemia, so the T cells may come from the graft donor. Material: PBMCs, mostly from graft donor cells, obtained 180 days after TCRalphabeta/CD19-depleted stem cell transplant. In DNA, the CDR3 is TGCGCCAGCAGCCTTAGGGTGAGCACAGATACGCAGTATTTT. Its translation is CASSLRVSTDTQYF.